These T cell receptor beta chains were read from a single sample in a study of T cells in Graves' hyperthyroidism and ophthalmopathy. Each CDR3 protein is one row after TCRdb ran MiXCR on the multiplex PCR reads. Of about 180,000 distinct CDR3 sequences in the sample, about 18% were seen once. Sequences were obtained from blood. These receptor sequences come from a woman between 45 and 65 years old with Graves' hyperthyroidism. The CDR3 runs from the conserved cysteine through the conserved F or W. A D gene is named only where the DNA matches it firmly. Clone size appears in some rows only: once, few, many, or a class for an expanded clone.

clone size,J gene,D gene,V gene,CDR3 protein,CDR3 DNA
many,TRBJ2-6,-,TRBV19,CASGGWSGANVLTF,TGTGCCAGCGGGGGATGGTCTGGGGCCAACGTCCTGACTTTC
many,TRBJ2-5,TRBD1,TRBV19,CASSPPWTGTSLETQYF,TGTGCCAGTAGCCCACCCTGGACAGGGACATCGTTAGAGACCCAGTACTTC
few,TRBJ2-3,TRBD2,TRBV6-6,CASSYSPAGGDTDTQYF,TGTGCCAGCAGTTACTCGCCGGCGGGGGGGGACACAGATACGCAGTATTTT
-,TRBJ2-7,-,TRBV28,CASSSLTGTTYEQYF,TGTGCCAGCAGTTCGTTGACAGGAACGACCTACGAGCAGTACTTC
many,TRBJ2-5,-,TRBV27,CASSLVGTQETQYF,TGTGCCAGCAGTTTAGTGGGGACTCAAGAGACCCAGTACTTC
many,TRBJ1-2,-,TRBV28,CASSIQVYYGYTF,TGTGCCAGCAGTATTCAGGTCTACTATGGCTACACCTTC
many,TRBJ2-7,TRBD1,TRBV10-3,CAISPQGVESFYEQYF,TGTGCCATCAGCCCTCAGGGGGTTGAAAGCTTCTACGAGCAGTACTTC
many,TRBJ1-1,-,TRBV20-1,CSAKHRNTEAFF,TGCAGTGCTAAGCACAGGAACACTGAAGCTTTCTTT
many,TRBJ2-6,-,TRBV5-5,CASSLVGANVLTF,TGTGCCAGCAGCTTGGTTGGGGCCAACGTCCTGACTTTC
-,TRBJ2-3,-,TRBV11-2,CASSFGSGPTLTDTQYF,TGTGCCAGCAGCTTCGGCAGCGGGCCAACTCTCACAGATACGCAGTATTTT
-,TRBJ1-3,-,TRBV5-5,CASKPTGSSGNTIYF,TGTGCCAGCAAACCGACGGGCAGCTCTGGAAACACCATATATTTT
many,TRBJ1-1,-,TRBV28,CASNTQPQASNTEAFF,TGTGCCAGCAACACTCAACCTCAGGCATCGAACACTGAAGCTTTCTTT
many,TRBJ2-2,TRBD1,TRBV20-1,CSASVGQTNTGELFF,TGCAGTGCTAGTGTGGGACAGACCAACACCGGGGAGCTGTTTTTT
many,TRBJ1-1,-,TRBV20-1,CSARKWTESTEAFF,TGCAGTGCTAGAAAATGGACCGAGAGCACTGAAGCTTTCTTT
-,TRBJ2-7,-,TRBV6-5,CASSYQSAGSYEQYF,TGTGCCAGCAGTTATCAGTCGGCGGGCTCGTACGAGCAGTACTTC
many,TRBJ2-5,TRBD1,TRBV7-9,CASSFWDRVEETQYF,TGTGCCAGCAGCTTTTGGGACAGGGTTGAAGAGACCCAGTACTTC